One and the same sample provided the 20 T cell receptor beta chains below, sequenced in a study of T cell responses to AZD1222 COVID-19 vaccine. Data came from immunoSEQ multiplex PCR; TCRdb stores just in-frame clones and leaves some out. The table includes about 110,000 clones, about 87% detected once. This material consisted of peripheral blood, taken 28 days after the second AZD1222 dose. The source of these receptors is an adult who received the AZD1222 COVID-19 vaccine.

This sequence joins TRBV30 and TRBJ1-3; 9 positions agree with TRBD1. Trimming removed 3 bases from V and 0 bases from J; junction bases left unmatched: 9. The germline gives CDR1 GTSNPN, CDR2 SVGIG (reference sequence). CDR3 length equals 17 residues. The CDR3 nucleotides are TGTGCCTGGAGACCACTTGGACAGGGGAGCTCTGGAAACACCATATATTTT. The encoded protein is CAWRPLGQGSSGNTIYF.

This chain links TRBV11-2 with TRBJ1-2; unclear D gene. Germline CDR1 SGHAT, CDR2 FQNNGV. V was clipped by 1 base and J by 3 bases, with 9 bases between them. This CDR3 contains 14 residues. This CDR3 reads CASSLGFGDYGYTF. DNA for the CDR3: TGTGCCAGCAGCTTAGGGTTCGGAGACTATGGCTACACCTTC.

J is TRBJ2-4 and V is TRBV2; TRBD1 agrees at 8 bases. Germline values: CDR1 SNHLY, CDR2 FYNNEI. Trimming at V came to 8 bases and at J to 4 bases, leaving 7 bases not matched to a gene. The CDR3 contains 14 residues. As DNA, the CDR3 is TGTGCCAGCGGACAGGGAGTGCAAAAAAACATTCAGTACTTC. Protein sequence: CASGQGVQKNIQYF.

In this sample, this clone turned up a few times. The chain has TRBV2 and TRBJ1-2; D uncertain. Germline values: CDR1 SNHLY, CDR2 FYNNEI. V was trimmed by 7 bases and J by 8 bases, leaving 11 bases between them. The CDR3 loop spans 11 amino acids. The CDR3 sequence: CASTYRGGYTF. The CDR3 DNA reads TGTGCCAGCACCTATCGCGGGGGCTACACCTTC.

V is TRBV4-2 and J is TRBJ1-1, with D possibly matching TRBD1 (6 bases). The CDR3 is 15 residues long. V was cut by 1 base and J by 3 bases, with 12 bases left in between. The germline gives CDR1 LGHNA, CDR2 YNFKEQ. The chain's CDR3 is CASSQVSGGYTEAFF. The CDR3 DNA sequence: TGTGCCAGCAGCCAAGTATCCGGGGGCTACACTGAAGCTTTCTTT.

The CDR3 loop is CASSQRPAGDRETQYF. The CDR3 DNA reads TGTGCCAGCAGCCAAAGGCCAGCGGGAGATCGAGAGACCCAGTACTTC. The chain joins TRBV3-1 (or the pseudogene TRBV3-2) to TRBJ2-5, with 8 bases identical to TRBD2. The CDR3 is 16 amino acids. The germline V gene encodes CDR1 LGHDT and CDR2 YNNKEL (reference sequence). With 2 bases clipped from V and 4 bases from J, the junction kept 9 bases outside the gene matches.

This chain joins TRBV4-3 and TRBJ2-1; 7 bases are a match to TRBD1. Germline V CDR1 and CDR2: LGHNA, YSLEER. The trim removed 0 bases at V and 4 bases at J, leaving 6 bases unmatched. CDR3 length: 16 residues. The CDR3 DNA reads as TGCGCCAGCAGCCAAGAAGAGGGGGCTGGGTACAATGAGCAGTTCTTC. Amino acids: CASSQEEGAGYNEQFF.

In the case of this clone: A read error is likely here: a far larger clone is one base away. The V call is TRBV25-1, the J call TRBJ1-2; D unresolved. The V gene lost 2 bases and the J gene lost 8 bases, with 6 bases spanning the gap. The CDR3 contains 11 residues. CDR1 and CDR2 (germline): MGHDK, SYGVNS. Here the CDR3 reads CASSEVGGYTF. CDR3 nucleotide sequence: TGTGCCAGCAGTGAAGTGGGGGGCTACACCTTC.

This clone was seen once. The chain joins TRBV9 to TRBJ2-2, with TRBD1 matching 7 bases. Germline V gene data show CDR1 as SGDLS and CDR2 as YYNGEE. The V segment lost 2 bases and the J segment 1 base; nucleotides outside the gene matches: 2. The CDR3 extends over 15 amino acids. The CDR3 DNA sequence: TGTGCCAGCAGCGTTTGGACAGGGAACACCGGGGAGCTGTTTTTT. It encodes CASSVWTGNTGELFF. The full variable domain, with the rest looked up from reference TRBV9 and TRBJ2-2, is DSGVTQTPKHLITATGQRVTLRCSPRSGDLSVYWYQQSLDQGLQFLIQYYNGEERAKGNILERFSAQQFPDLHSELNLSSLELGDSALYFCASSVWTGNTGELFFGEGSRLTVL.

CDR3 bases: TGTGCCAGCAGCTCCCCCGCTAGGAACTATGGCTACACCTTC. Protein sequence: CASSSPARNYGYTF. The J gene is TRBJ1-2, the V gene TRBV11-2, with D unclear. The CDR3 is 14 residues long. V lost 4 bases and J 2 bases, leaving 11 bases between the germline ends. Germline CDR1 SGHAT, CDR2 FQNNGV.

The chain links TRBV15 to TRBJ2-7; TRBD2 matches at 13 bases. Germline-derived CDR1 and CDR2 are LNHNV and YYDKDF (reference sequence). The CDR3 has 18 residues. J was trimmed by 3 bases and V by 1 base; bases with no gene match: 9. Here the CDR3 DNA reads TGTGCCACCAGCAGAGCCCCGGGACTAGCGGGATTAAACTACGAGCAGTACTTC. It specifies CATSRAPGLAGLNYEQYF. Looking up the rest from reference TRBV15 and TRBJ2-7 gives the full variable domain: DAMVIQNPRYQVTQFGKPVTLSCSQTLNHNVMYWYQQKSSQAPKLLFHYYDKDFNNEADTPDNFQSRRPNTSFCFLDIRSPGLGDTAMYLCATSRAPGLAGLNYEQYFGPGTRLTVT.

The chain joins TRBV19 to TRBJ2-1; no definite D call. The germline V gene encodes CDR1 LNHDA and CDR2 SQIVND (reference sequence). The ends were cut back, 7 bases at V and 0 bases at J, with 10 bases in the middle. The CDR3 has 14 residues. CDR3 nucleotide sequence: TGTGCCAGTACATGGGCCGACTCCTACAATGAGCAGTTCTTC. Its translation is CASTWADSYNEQFF.

The chain couples TRBV2 to TRBJ1-1, with D hard to call. The V end was cut by 5 bases, the J end by 1 base, with 11 bases between. The germline CDR1 and CDR2 sequences are SNHLY and FYNNEI. This CDR3 spans 14 amino acids. CDR3 in amino acids: CASSQGSGNTEAFF. Here the CDR3 DNA reads TGTGCCAGCAGTCAAGGATCCGGGAACACTGAAGCTTTCTTT.

This clone was seen just once. This chain connects TRBV14 to TRBJ1-1; D call uncertain. Germline V CDR1 and CDR2: SGHDN, FVKESK. This CDR3 contains 15 residues. V lost 0 bases, J lost 5 bases, and 13 bases lay in between. The CDR3 loop reads CASSQDLGGWTEAFF. CDR3 in DNA: TGTGCCAGCAGCCAAGATCTTGGAGGATGGACTGAAGCTTTCTTT.

The chain joins TRBV19 to TRBJ1-5, with a weak D call TRBD1 (5 bases). The CDR3 contains 14 residues. The germline gives CDR1 LNHDA, CDR2 SQIVND (reference sequence). V lost 6 bases and J 1 base, leaving 10 bases between the germline ends. DNA for the CDR3: TGTGCCAGTAGCCCAGGGCCGAGCAATCAGCCCCAGCATTTT. This sequence encodes CASSPGPSNQPQHF.

This rearrangement joins TRBV5-1 to TRBJ2-2; no clear D. The CDR3 runs 12 residues. V lost 5 bases and J 7 bases, leaving 9 bases between the germline ends. The germline V gene has CDR1 SGHRS and CDR2 YFSETQ. CDR3 loop: CASSRDGGELFF. The CDR3, as DNA: TGCGCCAGCAGTCGAGACGGCGGGGAGCTGTTTTTT.

The chain uses TRBV6-6 and TRBJ1-2; D is uncertain. V was trimmed by 0 bases and J by 6 bases, leaving 5 bases between them. Germline values: CDR1 MNHNY, CDR2 SVGAGI (reference sequence). There are 12 residues in the CDR3. CDR3 sequence: CASSYSSDGYTF. In nucleotides, the CDR3 is TGTGCCAGCAGTTACTCGTCAGATGGCTACACCTTC.

The CDR3 DNA follows: TGTGCCTGGAGCGGCCCCCCTCTTCGATCGGGAAACACCATATATTTT. Its translation: CAWSGPPLRSGNTIYF. This chain joins TRBV30 and TRBJ1-3, with unresolved D. V was clipped by 3 bases and J by 4 bases, with 19 bases between them. Germline V CDR1 and CDR2: GTSNPN, SVGIG (reference sequence). This CDR3 spans 16 amino acids.

The V and J genes are TRBV19 and TRBJ2-7; 7 bases agree with TRBD1. With V trimmed by 6 bases and J by 2 bases, 7 bases remained unmatched. This CDR3 has 14 residues. CDR1 is LNHDA, CDR2 SQIVND, per germline (reference sequence). The CDR3 region is CASRSTGVTYEQYF. CDR3 DNA sequence: TGTGCCAGTAGATCTACAGGGGTCACCTACGAGCAGTACTTC.

The chain uses TRBV10-3 and TRBJ1-6; D possibly corresponds to TRBD1 (5 bases). The CDR3 totals 13 residues. V lost 9 bases and J 7 bases, leaving 13 bases between the germline ends. Per the germline V gene, CDR1 is ENHRY and CDR2 is SYGVKD. Here the CDR3 DNA reads TGTGCCATAAAGACGGGACTCAATTCACCCCTCCACTTT. As protein: CAIKTGLNSPLHF.